This TCR beta chain was captured by sequencing in a study of regulatory T cells in long-lasting Graves disease. Study background: Graves' cases, newly diagnosed, had used antithyroid drugs under 3 months.

Building of the TCR beta libraries involved iRepertoire HTBI primers and Arm-PCR of CDR3 regions. As originally analysed: The samples included approximately 60 TRBV and under 15 TRBJ segments. Using its own MiXCR run on the multiplex PCR reads, TCRdb lists one record per CDR3 protein. These V and J calls derive from TCRdb rather than the authors' analysis. The table shows about 360,000 distinct CDR3 sequences, with around 16% occurring only once. This clonotype has ten or more counts. Described time point: newly diagnosed GD, antithyroid drugs for less than 3 months. Generation of the TCR library employed RNA extracted from PBMCs. Germline V lookup: CDR1 MNHEY, CDR2 SMNVEV (reference sequence). This CDR3 has 15 residues. The V segment lost 5 bases and the J segment 2 bases; nucleotides outside the gene matches: 5. These data also formed part of another study, on T cells in Graves' hyperthyroidism and ophthalmopathy. That report notes: The HTBI primer set was used in a first-round RT-PCR of the TCR CDR3.

The TCR originated in a woman between 18 and 29 years old with Graves disease. The sample in question was peripheral blood mononuclear cells (PBMCs), obtained at new diagnosis, from a patient treated with antithyroid drugs. This chain uses TRBV27 with TRBJ1-5, with 8 bases that match TRBD1. CDR3 bases: TGTGCCAGCAGTCATTCGACAGGGGGCAATCAGCCCCAGCATTTT. Protein sequence: CASSHSTGGNQPQHF.